This TCR beta chain was profiled in a study of shared clonotypes between healthy human individuals. Trimming took 4 bases from V and 0 from J, leaving 13 bases between them. In germline, CDR1 is PRHDT, CDR2 FYEKMQ (reference sequence). The CDR3 covers 16 residues. This clone came up a few times. Antigen unknown. Points from the study as a whole: Around 4.7% was the fraction of naive CD4 clonotypes found shared across four donors.

TCRdb's copy holds only in-frame clones and misses some; the assay was immunoSEQ multiplex PCR. The sample lists more than 90,000 clones; 65% to 70% were seen once. Source material: memory CD8+ T cells sorted from blood. Stated subset: CD45RO+ cells pooled with CCR7-negative TemRA cells. The chain joins TRBV13 to TRBJ2-1; D gene unclear. The receptor was derived from a man aged 25 to 40 in good health. The CDR3, as DNA: TGTGCCAGCAGCTCCTCCCCAGAGATCTCCTACAATGAGCAGTTCTTC. Translated: CASSSSPEISYNEQFF.